The 20 T cell receptor beta chains below were found in one sample sequenced in a study of cytomegalovirus exposure and HLA in healthy donors (dated 2017 in TCRdb). The method was the immunoSEQ multiplex PCR assay. For the multiplex PCR, a mixture combining 60 forward primers for TCR Vbeta segments and 13 reverse primers for TCR Jbeta segments was used. TCRdb limited this immuneACCESS table to in-frame rearrangements with V and J called. A share of clones is missing; checked studies link under half to unresolved V genes, and the rest is unexplained. The sample table records about 98,000 clones; 75% to 80% of these occur just once. The ten largest account for around a tenth of the sample. The sample comprised PBMCs. Source of these receptors: a male donor in good health and CMV-seropositive.

The V call is TRBV4-1, the J call TRBJ2-5; D is perhaps TRBD2 (5 bases). This CDR3 has 16 residues. The ends were cut back, 0 bases at V and 4 bases at J, with 15 bases in the middle. From germline, CDR1 is MGHRA and CDR2 YSYEKL. CDR3 sequence: CASSQDRGLPGETQYF. The CDR3 DNA follows: TGCGCCAGCAGCCAAGATAGAGGACTTCCTGGAGAGACCCAGTACTTC.

This clone has a handful of counts. The rearrangement links TRBV5-1 to TRBJ2-4, with 8 bases matching TRBD2. The junction had 6 bases not matched to a gene; V was cut back by 3 bases and J by 7 bases. The CDR3 totals 14 residues. The germline V gene has CDR1 SGHRS and CDR2 YFSETQ. Here the CDR3 reads CASSSGSGGNIQYF. In DNA form, the CDR3 reads TGCGCCAGCAGCTCCGGGTCGGGAGGGAACATTCAGTACTTC.

This rearrangement joins TRBV7-2 to TRBJ2-1; 8 bases line up with TRBD2. CDR1 and CDR2 from the germline V gene are SGHTA and FQGNSA. The CDR3 loop spans 19 amino acids. With 2 bases clipped from V and 2 bases from J, the junction kept 14 bases outside the gene matches. CDR3 loop: CASSLRHGGSGSPYNEQFF. In DNA form, the CDR3 reads TGTGCCAGCAGCTTACGGCACGGGGGGAGCGGGAGTCCCTACAATGAGCAGTTCTTC.

The V and J genes are TRBV21-1 and TRBJ2-7; TRBD1, the table's D call, lacks a check against the DNA. TRBV21-1 is recorded as a pseudogene. This CDR3 contains 16 residues. Here the CDR3 reads CASSPPGDRGLREQYF. Written as DNA, the CDR3 is TGTGCCAGCAGCCCCCCAGGGGACAGGGGGCTAAGGGAGCAGTACTTC.

This clone was observed a few times. An end of the junction differs from the germline gene, which may be a read error. Other DNA sequences in this specimen translate into the identical CDR3. V usage is TRBV5-1 and J usage is TRBJ2-5; 7 bases line up with TRBD1. The germline CDR1 and CDR2 sequences are SGHRS and YFSETQ. The CDR3 is 14 residues long. The CDR3 sequence: CASSLAAGGEAQYF. The CDR3 nucleotides read TGCGCCAGCAGCTTGGCGGCAGGGGGAGAGGCCCAGTACTTC.

V and J are TRBV2 and TRBJ2-5, with 13 bases aligning to TRBD2. The better agreement between TRBJ2-7 and the DNA end casts doubt on the J call. Germline-derived CDR1 and CDR2 are SNHLY and FYNNEI. This CDR3 comprises 15 residues. This CDR3 reads CASSAGTSGIYEQYF. The CDR3 bases are TGTGCCAGCAGCGCCGGGACTAGCGGGATTTACGAGCAGTACTTC.

The chain combines TRBV5-1 with TRBJ2-5; D perhaps matches TRBD1 (6 bases). The V and J ends lost 4 bases and 5 bases respectively, with 15 bases between them. The germline V gene has CDR1 SGHRS and CDR2 YFSETQ. This CDR3 is built from 14 residues. CDR3 DNA sequence: TGCGCCAGCAGCCCAGGGACACCGAAGGAGACCCAGTACTTC. As protein: CASSPGTPKETQYF.

The CDR3 DNA reads as TGTGCCAGCAGCGAGGGAGGCGGGAGGGCCGGTGGAGCCAAAAACATTCAGTACTTC. It encodes CASSEGGGRAGGAKNIQYF. The chain combines TRBV9 with TRBJ2-4; 9 bases match TRBD2. CDR3 length: 19 residues. Germline CDR1 SGDLS, CDR2 YYNGEE. Trimming cost V 3 bases and J 0 bases; bases outside gene matches: 13.

The J gene is TRBJ1-5, the V gene TRBV18; D gene unclear. The CDR3 is made up of 14 amino acids. Germline assignment: CDR1 KGHSH and CDR2 LQKENI. V lost 0 bases, J lost 0 bases, and 3 bases lay in between. CDR3 coding DNA: TGTGCCAGCTCACCACCGTATAGCAATCAGCCCCAGCATTTT. Translated, it gives CASSPPYSNQPQHF.

V usage is TRBV6-6 and J usage is TRBJ2-2, with 8 bases lining up with TRBD1. Germline-derived CDR1 and CDR2 are MNHNY and SVGAGI (reference sequence). This CDR3 is built from 15 residues. V was pared by 7 bases and J by 4 bases, with 8 bases of the junction left unmatched. CDR3 sequence reads: CASTWDRWPTGELFF. The CDR3 DNA sequence: TGTGCCAGCACTTGGGACAGGTGGCCCACCGGGGAGCTGTTTTTT.

V usage is TRBV9 and J usage is TRBJ2-7; TRBD2 matches 12 bases. The CDR3 has 15 amino acids. V was pared by 5 bases and J by 7 bases, with 10 bases of the junction left unmatched. CDR1 SGDLS and CDR2 YYNGEE come from the germline V gene. CDR3 amino acids: CASRGLAGVRWEQYF. CDR3 DNA: TGTGCCAGCAGGGGACTAGCGGGCGTTCGCTGGGAGCAGTACTTC.

The chain couples TRBV27 to TRBJ2-1; the D gene is possibly TRBD1 (5 bases). The V and J ends lost 7 bases and 7 bases respectively, with 20 bases between them. Germline CDR1 and CDR2: MNHEY and SMNVEV (reference sequence). The CDR3 sequence is 15 residues long. Here the CDR3 DNA reads TGTGCCAGCACCCTGTCCCCAGGGCTGGGGAATGAGCAGTTCTTC. Its protein is CASTLSPGLGNEQFF.

The chain employs TRBV27 and TRBJ1-1; D is undetermined. From germline, CDR1 is MNHEY and CDR2 SMNVEV (reference sequence). This CDR3 comprises 14 residues. With 0 bases removed from V and 8 bases from J, the gap between germline ends came to 13 bases. CDR3 DNA sequence: TGTGCCAGCAGTTTATCGTCAAGCGGCAGGGAAGCTTTCTTT. Translating gives CASSLSSSGREAFF.

This clone occurred once. The chain is built from TRBV7-9 and TRBJ2-1; a weak D match, TRBD2 (6 bases). This CDR3 has 14 amino acids. Germline CDR1 reads SEHNR; CDR2 reads FQNEAQ (reference sequence). Between the trimmed V and J ends, which lost 3 bases and 9 bases, there was a span of 15 bases. The CDR3 loop reads CASSLVTSSFEQFF. CDR3 bases: TGTGCCAGCAGCTTGGTTACTAGCTCCTTTGAGCAGTTCTTC.

The rearrangement joins TRBV10-3 to TRBJ1-3, with 8 bases that match TRBD1. The CDR3 is 16 residues long. CDR1 and CDR2 from the germline V gene are ENHRY and SYGVKD. The trim removed 0 bases at V and 3 bases at J, leaving 4 bases unmatched. CDR3: CAISESPGGFGNTIYF. In DNA, the CDR3 is TGTGCCATCAGTGAGTCACCAGGGGGCTTTGGAAACACCATATATTTT.

The chain joins TRBV9 to TRBJ1-6, with 10 bases matching TRBD1. Losses at the gene ends were 0 bases for V and 2 bases for J; bases not matched to a gene: 2. Germline-derived CDR1 and CDR2 are SGDLS and YYNGEE. CDR3 length: 17 amino acids. For the CDR3, the DNA is TGTGCCAGCAGCGTAGGGGACAGGGGCCCCTATAATTCACCCCTCCACTTT. Protein sequence: CASSVGDRGPYNSPLHF.

This rearrangement joins TRBV11-2 to TRBJ2-1; possibly TRBD2 for D (5 bases). This CDR3 spans 15 amino acids. V lost 4 bases to trimming and J lost 5 bases, with 15 bases between them. CDR1 is SGHAT and CDR2 is FQNNGV in the germline V gene. CDR3 amino acids: CASSSGTAPNNEQFF. The CDR3 DNA follows: TGTGCCAGCAGCTCGGGAACAGCGCCTAACAATGAGCAGTTCTTC.

The chain joins TRBV7-2 to TRBJ1-4; 7 nucleotides line up with TRBD1. This CDR3 spans 15 amino acids. Germline V gene sequence: CDR1 SGHTA, CDR2 FQGNSA. J was trimmed by 3 bases and V by 4 bases; bases with no gene match: 5. The CDR3 region has the DNA TGTGCCAGCAGCTCGGACACAGGGGCTAATGAAAAACTGTTTTTT. Translated, it gives CASSSDTGANEKLFF.

The chain employs TRBV7-9 and TRBJ2-1; 9 positions match TRBD2. The CDR3 is 15 amino acids. Germline CDR1 reads SEHNR; CDR2 reads FQNEAQ (reference sequence). The junction had 8 bases not matched to a gene; V was cut back by 3 bases and J by 8 bases. The DNA of the CDR3 is TGTGCCAGCAGCTTCATTAGCGGGAGTTACGATGAGCAGTTCTTC. Protein product: CASSFISGSYDEQFF.

This clone occurred once. The chain carries TRBV28 and TRBJ1-2; TRBD1 aligns across 12 bases. This CDR3 is built from 15 residues. Losses at the gene ends were 11 bases for V and 8 bases for J; bases not matched to a gene: 15. Per germline, CDR1 MDHEN and CDR2 SYDVKM. Here the CDR3 reads CAGQRGQGAGAGYTF. The DNA of the CDR3 is TGTGCCGGACAGAGGGGACAGGGGGCCGGGGCGGGCTACACCTTC.